The clone carrying this T cell receptor beta chain was detected only a few times. What it binds is unknown. These data are taken from a study of T-cell reconstitution after alpha-beta-depleted transplantation in children. Study-wide points: Hyperexpanded clones declined; after one year, newly produced T cells mostly supplied diversity.

A library of TCRbeta sequences, prepared with unique molecular identifiers, was generated. TCRdb analysed the PCR reads with MiXCR anew, one entry per CDR3 protein. This sample yields a few hundred thousand distinct CDR3 sequences, of which around 27% are seen a single time; approximately 39% belongs to the top ten. Trimming at V came to 5 bases and at J to 1 base, leaving 12 bases not matched to a gene. CDR3 length equals 17 residues. The receptor was derived from a boy less than two years old with Wiskott-Aldrich syndrome, due to receive a stem cell transplant. V is TRBV12-3 or TRBV12-4 and J is TRBJ2-7; the match to TRBD2 covers 9 bases. The sequencing used PBMCs, collected before TCRalphabeta/CD19-depleted stem cell transplant. CDR3 sequence: CASSVTSGLFLSYEQYF. The CDR3, as DNA: TGTGCCAGCAGTGTGACTAGCGGTCTCTTCTTGTCCTACGAGCAGTACTTC.